The 26 T cell receptor beta chains listed next were all sequenced from one sample in a study of HIV-infected patients and healthy controls. TCRdb processed the 5' RACE reads anew with MiXCR; each CDR3 protein has one entry. The table lists around 20,000 distinct CDR3 sequences, roughly 19% of them singletons. Sequences were obtained from CD8+ T cells from blood. These receptors were taken from a human donor in good health.

The genes are TRBV10-3 and TRBJ1-1, with D tentatively TRBD1 (5 bases). The V end was cut by 11 bases, the J end by 1 base, with 8 bases between. The CDR3 has 11 amino acids. CDR1 and CDR2 from the germline V gene are ENHRY and SYGVKD. The CDR3 loop is CASGTNTEAFF. In DNA form, the CDR3 reads TGTGCCTCGGGGACGAACACTGAAGCTTTCTTT.

The chain uses TRBV6-5 and TRBJ1-4; TRBD1 matches 7 bases. The CDR3 loop spans 15 amino acids. The V gene's germline CDR1 is MNHEY and CDR2 SVGAGI. The V segment lost 5 bases and the J segment 5 bases; nucleotides outside the gene matches: 8. The CDR3 loop is CASSLRTGRNEKLFF. CDR3 bases: TGTGCCAGCAGTCTCCGGACAGGCAGGAATGAAAAACTGTTTTTT.

The V gene is TRBV30, the J gene TRBJ2-2; 7 nucleotides align to TRBD2. The germline gives CDR1 GTSNPN, CDR2 SVGIG (reference sequence). Trimming removed 2 bases from V and 4 bases from J; junction bases left unmatched: 7. This CDR3 region has 15 residues. CDR3 nucleotides: TGTGCCTGGAGTCCACTAGCGAGGAGCACCGGGGAGCTGTTTTTT. The encoded protein is CAWSPLARSTGELFF. Looking up the rest from reference TRBV30 and TRBJ2-2 gives the full variable domain: SQTIHQWPATLVQPVGSPLSLECTVEGTSNPNLYWYRQAAGRGLQLLFYSVGIGQISSEVPQNLSASRPQDRQFILSSKKLLLSDSGFYLCAWSPLARSTGELFFGEGSRLTVL.

This clonotype was picked up many times. The chain is built from TRBV7-9 and TRBJ1-6; D gene ambiguous. Germline V gene lookup returns CDR1 SEHNR and CDR2 FQNEAQ (reference sequence). This CDR3 is built from 12 residues. V was cut by 4 bases and J by 12 bases, with 10 bases left in between. The CDR3 region is CASSSGLKPLHF. CDR3 nucleotide sequence: TGTGCCAGCAGCTCGGGTCTTAAACCCCTCCACTTT.

This clonotype was observed at least ten times. The chain is built from TRBV25-1 and TRBJ2-7; D remains unclear. The CDR3 spans 12 residues. Trimming removed 6 bases at V and 2 bases at J, with 8 bases between. Germline assignment: CDR1 MGHDK and CDR2 SYGVNS. This chain's CDR3 is CASSQATYEQYF. CDR3 DNA sequence: TGTGCCAGCAGCCAGGCGACCTACGAGCAGTACTTC.

This clonotype was seen a handful of times. The chain links TRBV10-2 to TRBJ1-1; perhaps TRBD1 as D (6 bases). Trimming left V 6 bases short and J 0 bases short, with 11 bases between. The CDR3 has 14 residues. Germline V gene sequence: CDR1 WSHSY, CDR2 SAAADI. CDR3 in DNA: TGCGCCAGCAGAGCCGGGGGCTTGAACACTGAAGCTTTCTTT. Protein sequence: CASRAGGLNTEAFF.

This clonotype was observed a handful of times. The chain uses TRBV10-2 and TRBJ1-6; a weak D match, TRBD1 (5 bases). This CDR3 is built from 14 residues. Per the germline V gene, CDR1 is WSHSY and CDR2 is SAAADI. The V gene lost 6 bases and the J gene lost 7 bases, with 13 bases spanning the gap. The CDR3 spells CASSGHPTNSPLHF. The CDR3, as DNA: TGCGCCAGCAGCGGACACCCAACGAATTCACCCCTCCACTTT.

At least ten counts were recorded for this clonotype. The chain has TRBV4-3 and TRBJ1-2; weak D call: TRBD1 (5 bases). Trimming left V 0 bases short and J 4 bases short, with 9 bases between. Germline V gene data show CDR1 as LGHNA and CDR2 as YSLEER. The CDR3 has 14 amino acids. The CDR3 DNA reads TGCGCCAGCAGCCAAGAAGAGGGGCTCTATGGCTACACCTTC. Protein: CASSQEEGLYGYTF.

The chain carries TRBV4-1 and TRBJ1-2; 9 bases align to TRBD1. With V trimmed by 1 base and J by 4 bases, 7 bases remained unmatched. Germline V gives CDR1 MGHRA, CDR2 YSYEKL. The CDR3 is 16 residues long. As DNA, the CDR3 is TGCGCCAGCAGCCAAGTACAGGGGGCCGGAGGCTATGGCTACACCTTC. It encodes CASSQVQGAGGYGYTF.

This clonotype has only a few counts. This chain uses TRBV27 with TRBJ1-5; tentative D call: TRBD1 (6 bases). V lost 2 bases to trimming and J lost 5 bases, with 13 bases between them. This CDR3 spans 15 amino acids. CDR1 is MNHEY and CDR2 is SMNVEV in the germline V gene (reference sequence). The CDR3 region is CASSLDPTGHQPQHF. The CDR3 DNA reads TGTGCCAGCAGTTTAGACCCGACAGGCCATCAGCCCCAGCATTTT.

This rearrangement joins TRBV9 to TRBJ2-3; the match to TRBD1 covers 8 bases. This CDR3 contains 16 residues. In germline, CDR1 is SGDLS, CDR2 YYNGEE. V was pared by 2 bases and J by 3 bases, with 8 bases of the junction left unmatched. The CDR3 DNA reads TGTGCCAGCAGCGTCGCTGGACAGGGAAGTACAGATACGCAGTATTTT. Translated, it gives CASSVAGQGSTDTQYF.

In its sample, this clonotype was seen many times. The chain carries TRBV11-1 and TRBJ1-1; 12 positions match TRBD1. Per the germline V gene, CDR1 is SGHAT and CDR2 is FQDESV (reference sequence). This CDR3 is built from 17 residues. Unmatched junction bases numbered 8, after V lost 2 bases and J lost 4 bases. CDR3 loop: CASSLMIGTGGITEAFF. In DNA, the CDR3 is TGTGCCAGCAGCTTAATGATCGGGACAGGGGGCATCACTGAAGCTTTCTTT.

This clonotype was seen many times. The chain links TRBV25-1 to TRBJ1-4; D call uncertain. The V end was cut by 7 bases, the J end by 3 bases, with 6 bases between. This CDR3 is 12 amino acids long. Looked up from germline, CDR1 is MGHDK and CDR2 is SYGVNS. CDR3 sequence: CASTGPNEKLFF. CDR3 in DNA: TGTGCCAGCACGGGCCCTAATGAAAAACTGTTTTTT.

The chain joins TRBV27 to TRBJ2-7; no clear D. The CDR3 is 12 amino acids. Germline V gives CDR1 MNHEY, CDR2 SMNVEV (reference sequence). Trimming left V 3 bases short and J 5 bases short, with 8 bases between. The CDR3 loop reads CASSFTGDEQYF. Here the CDR3 DNA reads TGTGCCAGCAGTTTCACGGGTGACGAGCAGTACTTC.

This clonotype was detected ten times or more. The V call is TRBV6-2 or TRBV6-3, the J call TRBJ2-3; D perhaps matches TRBD1 (6 bases). This CDR3 contains 15 residues. Looked up from germline, CDR1 is MNHEY and CDR2 is SVGEGT. V was shortened by 4 bases and J by 4 bases, with 15 bases between the two germline ends. The CDR3 DNA reads as TGTGCCAGCAGTTCCCTAACAGGGATCTCAGATACGCAGTATTTT. Translation: CASSSLTGISDTQYF.

This clonotype came up a few times. This chain links TRBV27 with TRBJ1-5, with a weak D call TRBD1 (5 bases). The CDR3 contains 16 residues. CDR1 is MNHEY, CDR2 SMNVEV, per germline (reference sequence). Trimming removed 0 bases at V and 5 bases at J, with 14 bases between. The CDR3 nucleotides read TGTGCCAGCAGTTTATCGGCCCTGTTAGGGGATCAGCCCCAGCATTTT. Translating it yields CASSLSALLGDQPQHF.

This clonotype has at least ten counts. This chain uses TRBV6-1 with TRBJ1-5, with D unclear. The CDR3 contains 13 residues. V gave up 3 bases and J gave up 6 bases, with 9 bases separating them. Germline V gene data show CDR1 as MNHNS and CDR2 as SASEGT. CDR3 in DNA: TGTGCCAGCAGTGATCTGGTTGGTCAGCCCCAGCATTTT. Its translation: CASSDLVGQPQHF.

This clonotype was detected only a few times. The J gene is TRBJ1-5, the V gene TRBV9, with D possibly being TRBD1 (5 bases). CDR1 is SGDLS and CDR2 is YYNGEE in the germline V gene. V gave up 3 bases and J gave up 4 bases, with 11 bases separating them. The CDR3 loop spans 14 amino acids. CDR3 nucleotides: TGTGCCAGCAGCGGTGGGGGGGTAAATCAGCCCCAGCATTTT. Its translation is CASSGGGVNQPQHF.

This clonotype was counted at least ten times. This sequence joins TRBV7-6 and TRBJ2-4; no firm D call. CDR1 is SGHVS, CDR2 FNYEAQ, per germline. V was clipped by 1 base and J by 5 bases, with 9 bases between them. This CDR3 is built from 14 residues. The CDR3 here is CASSLDLSQNIQYF. The CDR3 DNA sequence: TGTGCCAGCAGCTTAGACCTTAGCCAAAACATTCAGTACTTC.

This clonotype was observed at least ten times. A junction end diverges from the germline sequence, so it may reflect a read error. The chain couples TRBV9 to TRBJ2-1; 11 nucleotides match TRBD2. From germline, CDR1 is SGDLS and CDR2 YYNGEE. This CDR3 has 11 residues. CDR3 protein: CASSGSGLAVF. In DNA form, the CDR3 reads TGTGCCAGCAGCGGGTCGGGACTAGCGGTCTTC.

The sample holds many counts of this clonotype. The chain links TRBV27 to TRBJ2-3; 11 bases match TRBD2. The V and J ends lost 4 bases and 8 bases, in that order; junction bases with no gene match: 14. Germline V lookup: CDR1 MNHEY, CDR2 SMNVEV (reference sequence). This CDR3 is built from 17 residues. The CDR3 DNA is TGTGCCAGCAGTTGGTCTAGCGGGGGGCCGGTGGAAGGTACGCAGTATTTT. Residues: CASSWSSGGPVEGTQYF.

The V call is TRBV7-8, the J call TRBJ2-3; the match to TRBD2 covers 12 bases. The V segment lost 6 bases and the J segment 1 base; nucleotides outside the gene matches: 5. Germline V gene lookup returns CDR1 SGHVS and CDR2 FQNEAQ. CDR3 length: 16 residues. The CDR3 nucleotides are TGTGCCAGCAGTACGACTAGCGGGAGTCGCACAGATACGCAGTATTTT. It translates to CASSTTSGSRTDTQYF.

This clonotype was seen only a few times. V is TRBV11-2 and J is TRBJ2-5; 16 bases map to TRBD2. The CDR3 is 18 amino acids. The germline V gene has CDR1 SGHAT and CDR2 FQNNGV. J was trimmed by 0 bases and V by 5 bases; bases with no gene match: 6. CDR3 nucleotide sequence: TGTGCCAGCAGCCAAGGGACTAGCGGGGGGGACAACCAAGAGACCCAGTACTTC. Translated: CASSQGTSGGDNQETQYF.

The genes are TRBV7-6 and TRBJ1-1; no clear D. V shed 5 bases and J shed 0 bases, with 16 bases lying between them. The CDR3 loop spans 16 amino acids. Germline V gives CDR1 SGHVS, CDR2 FNYEAQ. CDR3 bases: TGTGCCAGCAGCCCAGGCCCCCGCGGGATGAACACTGAAGCTTTCTTT. It yields the protein CASSPGPRGMNTEAFF.

This clonotype was seen repeatedly, ten times or more. The chain recombines TRBV12-3 or TRBV12-4 with TRBJ2-7, with TRBD1 identical over 9 bases. This CDR3 spans 12 amino acids. With 4 bases clipped from V and 5 bases from J, the junction kept 0 bases outside the gene matches. The CDR3 protein is CASSWTGDEQYF. CDR3 nucleotide sequence: TGTGCCAGCAGTTGGACAGGGGACGAGCAGTACTTC.

The table lists this clonotype with a few counts. The CDR3 is CASSLTLGGPTEAFF. CDR3 nucleotide sequence: TGTGCCAGCAGCCTGACCTTAGGGGGCCCCACTGAAGCTTTCTTT. The chain links TRBV2 to TRBJ1-1; 7 nucleotides agree with TRBD1. CDR1 is SNHLY, CDR2 FYNNEI, per germline. The CDR3 runs 15 residues. The ends lost 6 bases at V and 4 bases at J; junction bases unmatched: 11.